This T cell receptor (beta chain) was found in a study of blood T cell repertoires in COVID-19. At the level of the study: Some COVID-19 samples were acute and others convalescent; all came from the United States, Italy and Spain. T cells, B-cell-depleted T cells, or PBMCs supplied cDNA or gDNA.

Methods used by the authors: Reference gene primer amplification yielded estimated nucleated cell counts. Generated by immunoSEQ multiplex PCR, the TCRdb table keeps only in-frame clones and is missing some. D and trimming come from the DNA, and the V and J calls and clone size come from that table. This sample has about 210,000 clones; just over 85% occur once, and the top ten carry around 1.5%. The sequence derives from a man aged 18 to 29 with active or convalescent COVID-19. Sequenced sample: peripheral blood.

The CDR3 here is CASSLGGRGSTYEQYF. The CDR3 coding sequence is TGTGCCAGCAGCTTAGGAGGGCGGGGATCCACCTACGAGCAGTACTTC. The chain combines TRBV13 with TRBJ2-7; D is possibly TRBD2 (6 bases). V was trimmed by 0 bases and J by 2 bases, leaving 14 bases between them. Germline CDR1 is PRHDT and CDR2 is FYEKMQ (reference sequence). There are 16 residues in the CDR3.